Below are 9 T cell receptor beta chains sequenced from a single sample in a study of cytomegalovirus exposure and HLA in healthy donors. PCR involved 60 Vbeta and 13 Jbeta primers. Sequencing used immunoSEQ multiplex PCR; TCRdb keeps in-frame clones, though not all of them. The sample records more than 110,000 clones, about two thirds being singletons. The sequenced material came from PBMCs. Receptors originate from a woman aged 55-69 years in good health and CMV-seropositive.

Comments on this clone: This CDR3 is also generated by other DNA sequences in the sample. The chain couples TRBV28 to TRBJ2-5; no firm D call. Germline V gene lookup returns CDR1 MDHEN and CDR2 SYDVKM. CDR3 length equals 11 residues. V lost 5 bases and J 5 bases, leaving 6 bases between the germline ends. The CDR3: CASSLSETQYF. The CDR3 region has the DNA TGTGCCAGCAGTCTCTCCGAGACCCAGTACTTC.

The chain carries TRBV4-1 and TRBJ1-5, with D perhaps TRBD1 (5 bases). The germline V gene has CDR1 MGHRA and CDR2 YSYEKL. The CDR3 spans 15 residues. The V gene lost 4 bases and the J gene lost 1 base, with 11 bases spanning the gap. CDR3 amino acids: CASSLGEGSNQPQHF. The CDR3 DNA reads TGCGCCAGCAGCCTAGGGGAGGGGAGCAATCAGCCCCAGCATTTT.

Here the CDR3 DNA reads TGTGCCAGCAGCCCGAGGACAGGGTCTGCTACTAACTATGGCTACACCTTC. It encodes CASSPRTGSATNYGYTF. The chain has TRBV7-8 and TRBJ1-2; 8 bases are a match to TRBD1. The junction had 11 bases not matched to a gene; V was cut back by 5 bases and J by 0 bases. Germline CDR1 reads SGHVS; CDR2 reads FQNEAQ. CDR3 size: 17 residues. The full variable domain, with the rest looked up from reference TRBV7-8 and TRBJ1-2, is GAGVSQSPRYKVAKRGQDVALRCDPISGHVSLFWYQQALGQGPEFLTYFQNEAQLDKSGLPSDRFFAERPEGSVSTLKIQRTQQEDSAVYLCASSPRTGSATNYGYTFGSGTRLTVV.

The genes are TRBV9 and TRBJ2-3; a weak D match, TRBD2 (6 bases). There are 15 residues in the CDR3. Germline V gene sequence: CDR1 SGDLS, CDR2 YYNGEE. Deletions cut 7 bases from V and 1 base from J, with 16 bases between. The CDR3 DNA reads as TGTGCCAGCGCCCGTGGGGTAGCGGGCACAGATACGCAGTATTTT. Encoded protein: CASARGVAGTDTQYF.

Only a few counts were recorded for this clone. The chain has TRBV6-1 and TRBJ2-7; possibly TRBD1 for D (7 bases). Per the germline V gene, CDR1 is MNHNS and CDR2 is SASEGT. The CDR3 totals 15 residues. V lost 4 bases to trimming and J lost 0 bases, with 13 bases between them. CDR3 amino acids: CASSGGAGGSYEQYF. CDR3 coding DNA: TGTGCCAGCAGTGGGGGGGCAGGGGGCTCCTACGAGCAGTACTTC.

J is TRBJ1-5 and V is TRBV5-4; D gene ambiguous. CDR1 SGHNT and CDR2 YYREEE come from the germline V gene (reference sequence). This CDR3 contains 13 residues. The germline V and J ends were trimmed by 4 bases and 5 bases, with 10 bases remaining between them. The CDR3: CASSPGLDQPQHF. The CDR3 region has the DNA TGTGCCAGCAGCCCGGGTCTCGATCAGCCCCAGCATTTT.

The V call is TRBV5-1, the J call TRBJ1-1; TRBD1 matches at 7 bases. V shed 1 base, J shed 3 bases, and the junction held 6 bases outside the gene matches. Germline V gene data show CDR1 as SGHRS and CDR2 as YFSETQ. The CDR3 is 15 amino acids. The CDR3 sequence is CASSLWQGVDTEAFF. As DNA, the CDR3 is TGCGCCAGCAGCTTGTGGCAGGGGGTGGACACTGAAGCTTTCTTT.

The rearrangement links TRBV10-3 to TRBJ1-1, with TRBD1 as a possible D gene (5 bases). V lost 10 bases and J lost 1, with 7 bases in between. CDR1 and CDR2 (germline): ENHRY, SYGVKD. The CDR3 covers 11 residues. The CDR3 region has the DNA TGTGCCACTACAGGGAACACTGAAGCTTTCTTT. This gives the protein CATTGNTEAFF.

V usage is TRBV19 and J usage is TRBJ1-2; 8 bases align to TRBD1. The V gene's germline CDR1 is LNHDA and CDR2 SQIVND (reference sequence). This CDR3 has 14 residues. V trimming: 5 bases; J trimming: 0 bases; junction bases outside the gene matches: 2. The CDR3 bases are TGTGCCAGTAGTCCGGACAGGGCTAACTATGGCTACACCTTC. Amino acids: CASSPDRANYGYTF.